Listed below are T cell receptor beta chains from one sample, sequenced in a study of blood T cell repertoires in COVID-19. The protocol was immunoSEQ multiplex PCR, while the TCRdb copy is restricted to in-frame clones and leaves out a portion. Altogether around 240,000 clones are present, roughly nine tenths being singletons, with the ten largest covering more than 1%. Input material: PBMCs or T cells enriched from blood (not recorded which). The receptors shown here come from a human donor in a cohort exposed to, infected with or recovered from COVID-19 (not recorded which). The donor label of this sample is uncertain. CDR3s include the opening cysteine and the closing phenylalanine or tryptophan. The order of the fields is D gene, clone size, V gene, J gene, CDR3 DNA, CDR3 protein. A D gene is named only where the DNA matches it firmly. Part of the rows lack a size; the others show once, few, many or a class for expanded clones.

D gene: TRBD1; clone size: once; V gene: TRBV5-6; J gene: TRBJ2-3; CDR3 DNA: TGTGCCAAACTACTCTGGACAGGTCGGGGACCAGATACGCAGTATTTT; CDR3 protein: CAKLLWTGRGPDTQYF
D gene: TRBD1; clone size: NA; V gene: TRBV10-3; J gene: TRBJ1-2; CDR3 DNA: TGTGCCATCAGAGGACAGGGGGCTAACTATGGCTACACCTTC; CDR3 protein: CAIRGQGANYGYTF
D gene: NA; clone size: NA; V gene: TRBV5-4; J gene: TRBJ1-2; CDR3 DNA: TGTGCCAGCAGCCGGGATTATGGTGGCTACACCTTC; CDR3 protein: CASSRDYGGYTF
D gene: NA; clone size: NA; V gene: TRBV7-5; J gene: TRBJ2-2; CDR3 DNA: TGTGCCAGAAGCTTAGGGGATCGGAGGGGCACCGGGGAGCTGTTTTTT; CDR3 protein: CARSLGDRRGTGELFF
D gene: NA; clone size: NA; V gene: TRBV7-9; J gene: TRBJ1-2; CDR3 DNA: TGTGCCAGCAGCTTAGCGGAGTCTATAGGGGTCTATGGCTACACCTTC; CDR3 protein: CASSLAESIGVYGYTF
D gene: NA; clone size: once; V gene: TRBV5-5; J gene: TRBJ1-2; CDR3 DNA: TGTGCCAGCAGCTTGACTCTATACCAGGGGCTCGGCGGCGAGGGCTACACCTTC; CDR3 protein: CASSLTLYQGLGGEGYTF
D gene: TRBD1; clone size: NA; V gene: TRBV7-9; J gene: TRBJ1-3; CDR3 DNA: TGTGCCCCCCCGCGGACAGGGAACGGAAACACCATATATTTT; CDR3 protein: CAPPRTGNGNTIYF
D gene: NA; clone size: NA; V gene: TRBV4-1; J gene: TRBJ1-2; CDR3 DNA: TGCGCCAGCAGCCAAGTCCTAGGAGCAGCAGAAAACTATGGCTACACCTTC; CDR3 protein: CASSQVLGAAENYGYTF
D gene: NA; clone size: NA; V gene: TRBV7-9; J gene: TRBJ1-4; CDR3 DNA: TGTGCCAGCAGCCCACAGGGTTGGGGTAATGAAAAACTGTTTTTT; CDR3 protein: CASSPQGWGNEKLFF
D gene: TRBD1; clone size: NA; V gene: TRBV5-1; J gene: TRBJ2-7; CDR3 DNA: TGCGCCAGCAGCCTTCGGACAGGGGGGAAGGAGCAGTACTTC; CDR3 protein: CASSLRTGGKEQYF
D gene: TRBD1; clone size: NA; V gene: TRBV24-1; J gene: TRBJ1-4; CDR3 DNA: TGTGCCACCAGTGATCGTCCGACAGGGAAAAATGAAAAACTGTTTTTT; CDR3 protein: CATSDRPTGKNEKLFF
D gene: TRBD1; clone size: NA; V gene: TRBV13; J gene: TRBJ1-1; CDR3 DNA: TGTGCCAGCAGCGGACAGGGGTGGGGAACTGAAGCTTTCTTT; CDR3 protein: CASSGQGWGTEAFF
D gene: TRBD1; clone size: NA; V gene: TRBV10-3; J gene: TRBJ1-2; CDR3 DNA: TGTGCCACAAACCTGGGACAGCTCTATAACTATGGCTACACCTTC; CDR3 protein: CATNLGQLYNYGYTF
D gene: TRBD2; clone size: NA; V gene: TRBV9; J gene: TRBJ2-6; CDR3 DNA: TGTGCCAGCAGCGTAGATGGCGGGAGCTCTGGGGCCAACGTCCTGACTTTC; CDR3 protein: CASSVDGGSSGANVLTF
D gene: NA; clone size: NA; V gene: TRBV12-5; J gene: TRBJ2-7; CDR3 DNA: TGTGCTAGTGGTTACCCGGAGTACGAGCAGTACTTC; CDR3 protein: CASGYPEYEQYF
D gene: TRBD2; clone size: NA; V gene: TRBV2; J gene: TRBJ2-3; CDR3 DNA: TGTGCCAGCAGTGAACCGACTAGCGGGGACACAGATACGCAGTATTTT; CDR3 protein: CASSEPTSGDTDTQYF
D gene: NA; clone size: few; V gene: TRBV19; J gene: TRBJ1-5; CDR3 DNA: TGTGCCAGTAGTATGGTCCGGGGAGCCCAGCATTTT; CDR3 protein: CASSMVRGAQHF
D gene: NA; clone size: once; V gene: TRBV2; J gene: TRBJ2-5; CDR3 DNA: TGTGCCAGCAAATTTGGAGCGAGAGAGACCCAGTACTTC; CDR3 protein: CASKFGARETQYF
D gene: NA; clone size: few; V gene: TRBV5-1; J gene: TRBJ1-1; CDR3 DNA: TGCGCCAGCAGCTTGAGGGTGGGGCAGGGAAAAGCTTTCTTT; CDR3 protein: CASSLRVGQGKAFF
D gene: NA; clone size: NA; V gene: TRBV29-1; J gene: TRBJ1-5; CDR3 DNA: TGCAGCGCCGCTGTCGGGAGGGAGAATCAGCCCCAGCATTTT; CDR3 protein: CSAAVGRENQPQHF
D gene: TRBD1; clone size: NA; V gene: TRBV5-5; J gene: TRBJ2-7; CDR3 DNA: TGTGCCAGCAGCGCGGGACAGGGGGCCTACGAGCAGTACTTC; CDR3 protein: CASSAGQGAYEQYF
D gene: NA; clone size: NA; V gene: TRBV19; J gene: TRBJ2-3; CDR3 DNA: TGTGCCAGTAGTATGGCCCAGGGTGGGACAGATACGCAGTATTTT; CDR3 protein: CASSMAQGGTDTQYF
D gene: NA; clone size: few; V gene: TRBV5-1; J gene: TRBJ1-6; CDR3 DNA: TGCGCCAGCAGCTTGGTGGCAGGGGTTCAGGATTCACCCCTCCACTTT; CDR3 protein: CASSLVAGVQDSPLHF
D gene: TRBD1; clone size: NA; V gene: TRBV12-3/TRBV12-4; J gene: TRBJ1-2; CDR3 DNA: TGTGCCAGCAGTCTCGGACAGGTGGCCTACACCTTC; CDR3 protein: CASSLGQVAYTF
D gene: TRBD2; clone size: once; V gene: TRBV19; J gene: TRBJ2-3; CDR3 DNA: TGTGCCAGTACCCCTAGCGGGGCCACAGATACGCAGTATTTT; CDR3 protein: CASTPSGATDTQYF
D gene: NA; clone size: NA; V gene: TRBV7-9; J gene: TRBJ1-1; CDR3 DNA: TGTGCCAGCAGCTTTGGGAAGCGGCAGCCTTCGAACACTGAAGCTTTCTTT; CDR3 protein: CASSFGKRQPSNTEAFF
D gene: TRBD2; clone size: NA; V gene: TRBV12-3/TRBV12-4; J gene: TRBJ2-6; CDR3 DNA: TGTGCCAGCAGTTTAACGGGAGGGAACGTCCTGACTTTC; CDR3 protein: CASSLTGGNVLTF
D gene: NA; clone size: NA; V gene: TRBV7-9; J gene: TRBJ1-5; CDR3 DNA: TGTGCCAGCAGCTCCTCGAGAGAGGCTATCGGCAATCAGCCCCAGCATTTT; CDR3 protein: CASSSSREAIGNQPQHF
D gene: TRBD1; clone size: NA; V gene: TRBV5-1; J gene: TRBJ2-2; CDR3 DNA: TGCGCCAGCAGCTTGTCGAGGGGGCTGGGCACCGGGGAGCTGTTTTTT; CDR3 protein: CASSLSRGLGTGELFF
D gene: NA; clone size: NA; V gene: TRBV20-1; J gene: TRBJ1-2; CDR3 DNA: TGCAGTGCTAGACGAGGTGGCTACACCTTC; CDR3 protein: CSARRGGYTF
D gene: TRBD2; clone size: NA; V gene: TRBV30; J gene: TRBJ2-7; CDR3 DNA: TGTGCCGCGCTGAAAAAGCGGGGTTCTATGTACGAGCAGTACTTC; CDR3 protein: CAALKKRGSMYEQYF
D gene: TRBD1; clone size: NA; V gene: TRBV27; J gene: TRBJ1-5; CDR3 DNA: TGTGCCAGCAGGCGTACAGGGGGGGACAATCAGCCCCAGCATTTT; CDR3 protein: CASRRTGGDNQPQHF
D gene: NA; clone size: NA; V gene: TRBV12-5; J gene: TRBJ1-1; CDR3 DNA: TGTGCTAGTGGTTCCTCACATGCGACAAGGAACACTGAAGCTTTCTTT; CDR3 protein: CASGSSHATRNTEAFF
D gene: NA; clone size: NA; V gene: TRBV27; J gene: TRBJ1-5; CDR3 DNA: TGTGCCAGCAGTACAAATCAGGGTAGGGATCAGCCCCAGCATTTT; CDR3 protein: CASSTNQGRDQPQHF
D gene: TRBD2; clone size: NA; V gene: TRBV19; J gene: TRBJ2-7; CDR3 DNA: TGTGCCAGCCGAATTACGGGGGGACTAGAGCAGTACTTC; CDR3 protein: CASRITGGLEQYF
D gene: TRBD1; clone size: NA; V gene: TRBV7-6; J gene: TRBJ1-1; CDR3 DNA: TGTGCCAGCAGCTCCCGGGACAGGCGATATTTGAACACTGAAGCTTTCTTT; CDR3 protein: CASSSRDRRYLNTEAFF
D gene: TRBD2; clone size: NA; V gene: TRBV5-1; J gene: TRBJ2-1; CDR3 DNA: TGCGCCAGCAGTTTAGCGGGGGGCAATGAGCAGTTCTTC; CDR3 protein: CASSLAGGNEQFF
D gene: TRBD1; clone size: NA; V gene: TRBV27; J gene: TRBJ2-3; CDR3 DNA: TGTGCCAGCAGTAGACAGGGTAATGGTGCAGATACGCAGTATTTT; CDR3 protein: CASSRQGNGADTQYF
D gene: TRBD2; clone size: NA; V gene: TRBV2; J gene: TRBJ2-5; CDR3 DNA: TGTGCCAGCAGTCGCCTGCGACTAGCCTGGGAGACCCAGTACTTC; CDR3 protein: CASSRLRLAWETQYF
D gene: TRBD1; clone size: NA; V gene: TRBV23-1; J gene: TRBJ1-1; CDR3 DNA: TGCGCCAGCTCACAGGGGGCTGGCACTGAAGCTTTCTTT; CDR3 protein: CASSQGAGTEAFF
D gene: TRBD2; clone size: NA; V gene: TRBV6-4; J gene: TRBJ2-3; CDR3 DNA: TGTGCCAGCAGTGCCCTAGCGGGGCCCAGCCCAGATACGCAGTATTTT; CDR3 protein: CASSALAGPSPDTQYF
D gene: TRBD1; clone size: NA; V gene: TRBV6-5; J gene: TRBJ1-4; CDR3 DNA: TGTGCCAGCAGTCCAGACAGGGTGGAAAAACTGTTTTTT; CDR3 protein: CASSPDRVEKLFF
D gene: NA; clone size: once; V gene: TRBV7-6; J gene: TRBJ2-3; CDR3 DNA: TGTGCCAGCAGCTTCGTGGCTGATACGCAGTATTTT; CDR3 protein: CASSFVADTQYF
D gene: NA; clone size: NA; V gene: TRBV5-1; J gene: TRBJ1-2; CDR3 DNA: TGCGCCAGCAGCCTAACCCTAGACAGAGACTTCTATGGCTACACCTTC; CDR3 protein: CASSLTLDRDFYGYTF
D gene: NA; clone size: NA; V gene: TRBV9; J gene: TRBJ1-6; CDR3 DNA: TGTGCCAGCAGCGGTCCTTCCGACAGTAGTCATAATTCACCCCTCCACTTT; CDR3 protein: CASSGPSDSSHNSPLHF
D gene: TRBD1; clone size: once; V gene: TRBV27; J gene: TRBJ1-1; CDR3 DNA: TGTGCCAGCAGTTTATTGGTTACAGGGGGTGGCGCTGAAGCTTTCTTT; CDR3 protein: CASSLLVTGGGAEAFF
D gene: NA; clone size: NA; V gene: TRBV3-1/TRBV3-2; J gene: TRBJ1-3; CDR3 DNA: TGTGCCAGCAGCCAAGACGCGACAGCTGGAAACACCATATATTTT; CDR3 protein: CASSQDATAGNTIYF
D gene: TRBD2; clone size: NA; V gene: TRBV7-8; J gene: TRBJ2-7; CDR3 DNA: TGTGCCAGCAGCTCGACCCAGCGGGGGGGTTTTAACGAGCAGTACTTC; CDR3 protein: CASSSTQRGGFNEQYF
D gene: NA; clone size: NA; V gene: TRBV5-6; J gene: TRBJ2-5; CDR3 DNA: TGTGCCAGCAGCCCGGGACTTCAAGAGACCCAGTACTTC; CDR3 protein: CASSPGLQETQYF
D gene: TRBD1; clone size: once; V gene: TRBV24-1; J gene: TRBJ2-5; CDR3 DNA: TGTGCCACAGAGGGGCAGGGGGCAGGGACCCAGTACTTC; CDR3 protein: CATEGQGAGTQYF
D gene: NA; clone size: NA; V gene: TRBV3-1/TRBV3-2; J gene: TRBJ1-5; CDR3 DNA: TGTGCCAGCTCCTCACAAGGGGAACAGCCCCAGCATTTT; CDR3 protein: CASSSQGEQPQHF
D gene: NA; clone size: NA; V gene: TRBV5-6; J gene: TRBJ2-1; CDR3 DNA: TGTGCCAGCAGACGGTTTAGCTCCTACAATGAGCAGTTCTTC; CDR3 protein: CASRRFSSYNEQFF
D gene: NA; clone size: once; V gene: TRBV25-1; J gene: TRBJ1-1; CDR3 DNA: TGTGCCAGCAGTGAATATTGGGCAAACACTGAAGCTTTCTTT; CDR3 protein: CASSEYWANTEAFF
D gene: TRBD1; clone size: NA; V gene: TRBV5-1; J gene: TRBJ1-1; CDR3 DNA: TGCGCCAGCACCGGGACAGGGGACATGAACACTGAAGCTTTCTTT; CDR3 protein: CASTGTGDMNTEAFF
D gene: NA; clone size: NA; V gene: TRBV12-3/TRBV12-4; J gene: TRBJ1-5; CDR3 DNA: TGTGCCAGCAGTCCAGGGTACAATCAGCCCCAGCATTTT; CDR3 protein: CASSPGYNQPQHF
D gene: TRBD1; clone size: NA; V gene: TRBV3-1/TRBV3-2; J gene: TRBJ2-2; CDR3 DNA: TGTGCCAGCAGCCAAGCGGGACAGGGTTGTGGAACCGGGGAGCTGTTTTTT; CDR3 protein: CASSQAGQGCGTGELFF
D gene: NA; clone size: NA; V gene: TRBV2; J gene: TRBJ2-3; CDR3 DNA: TGTGCCAGCAGTCTCCTCACGACGGGAGATACGCAGTATTTT; CDR3 protein: CASSLLTTGDTQYF
D gene: NA; clone size: NA; V gene: TRBV5-1; J gene: TRBJ2-7; CDR3 DNA: TGCGCCAGCAGCCAGCAGGGGTACGAGCAGTACTTC; CDR3 protein: CASSQQGYEQYF
D gene: NA; clone size: NA; V gene: TRBV5-1; J gene: TRBJ2-3; CDR3 DNA: TGCGCCAGCAGCCCACCGACTAGGCGGGGCACAGATACGCAGTATTTT; CDR3 protein: CASSPPTRRGTDTQYF